The sequence of this TCR beta chain was determined in a study of T-cell memory formation after mild COVID-19. Whole-study results and caveats: Researchers found some responding clones in pre-infection memory, a sign that cross-reactive memory joined.

With 4 bases removed from V and 3 bases from J, the gap between germline ends came to 7 bases. The CDR3 has 11 residues. Germline V lookup: CDR1 SQVTM, CDR2 ANQGSEA. At least ten counts were recorded for this clonotype. The antigen is unknown. TCRdb recomputed calls from the 5' RACE reads with MiXCR, one row per CDR3 protein. This table has around 200,000 distinct CDR3 sequences, 16% appearing once. Sequencing used PBMCs or a T cell subset sorted from them (not recorded which). The chain has TRBV29-1 and TRBJ2-7; tentatively, D is TRBD2 (5 bases). The origin of this receptor is an adult woman who had mild COVID-19 (a few samples of this study predate the infection). Cell type and time point are not known. CDR3 sequence reads: CSVAGNYEQYF. The DNA of the CDR3 is TGCAGCGTTGCCGGGAACTACGAGCAGTACTTC.